This T cell receptor beta chain is drawn from a study of blood T cell repertoires in COVID-19. Profiled with immunoSEQ multiplex PCR; TCRdb holds only in-frame clones, not every one. The data hold roughly 250,000 clones, with 90% observed a single time. Germline loops: CDR1 SGHVS, CDR2 FQNEAQ. CDR3 length: 18 residues. The ends were cut back, 3 bases at V and 3 bases at J, with 20 bases in the middle. The sequencing sample was made of peripheral blood. The clonotype was recovered from a woman between 40 and 55 years old with acute or convalescent COVID-19. V gene TRBV7-8 combines with J gene TRBJ1-4; D not certain. The DNA for the CDR3 is TGTGCCAGCAGCTTTAGACCCTCCCTTCTGAGGGCTAATGAAAAACTGTTTTTT. Protein sequence: CASSFRPSLLRANEKLFF. Full variable domain (missing parts from reference TRBV7-8 and TRBJ1-4): GAGVSQSPRYKVAKRGQDVALRCDPISGHVSLFWYQQALGQGPEFLTYFQNEAQLDKSGLPSDRFFAERPEGSVSTLKIQRTQQEDSAVYLCASSFRPSLLRANEKLFFGSGTQLSVL.